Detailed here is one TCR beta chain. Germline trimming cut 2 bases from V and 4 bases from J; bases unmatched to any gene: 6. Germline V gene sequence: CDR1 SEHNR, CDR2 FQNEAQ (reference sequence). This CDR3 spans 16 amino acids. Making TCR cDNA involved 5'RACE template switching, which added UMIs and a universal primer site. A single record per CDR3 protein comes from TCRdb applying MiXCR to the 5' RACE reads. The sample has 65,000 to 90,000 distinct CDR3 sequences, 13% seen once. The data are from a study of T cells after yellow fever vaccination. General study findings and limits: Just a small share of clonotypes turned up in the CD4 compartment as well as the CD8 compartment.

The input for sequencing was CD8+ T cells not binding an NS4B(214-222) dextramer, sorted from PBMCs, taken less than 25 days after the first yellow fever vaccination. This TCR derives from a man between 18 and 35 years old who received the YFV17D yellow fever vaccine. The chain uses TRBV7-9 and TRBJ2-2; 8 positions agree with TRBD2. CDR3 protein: CASSLIERGSTGELFF. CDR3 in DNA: TGTGCCAGCAGCTTAATAGAGCGGGGGAGCACCGGGGAGCTGTTTTTT.